Below, 17 T cell receptor beta chains from the same sample are listed, as sequenced in a study of cytomegalovirus exposure and HLA in healthy donors (dated by TCRdb to the late 2010s). Libraries came from the immunoSEQ multiplex PCR assay. A mixture of 60 forward primers for TCR Vbeta segments and 13 reverse primers for TCR Jbeta segments was used in the multiplex PCR. The table comes from immuneACCESS by way of TCRdb, which keeps in-frame sequences with V and J called. Part of the clones is missing from these tables; in studies checked, under half for an unresolved V gene and the rest for unknown reasons. This sample has around 150,000 clones in its table, and roughly 85% of those were observed once. Together, the top ten hold roughly 2% of the sample. Material for sequencing was PBMCs. The receptors here all came from a man aged 35 to 55 in good health and CMV-seronegative.

This chain links TRBV18 with TRBJ2-3, with 9 nucleotides matching TRBD1. Per germline, CDR1 KGHSH and CDR2 LQKENI. The CDR3 spans 16 residues. Trimming cost V 5 bases and J 0 bases; bases outside gene matches: 6. In DNA, the CDR3 is TGTGCCAGCTCATCCACAGGGGGCATTAGCACAGATACGCAGTATTTT. Translating it yields CASSSTGGISTDTQYF.

This chain links TRBV19 with TRBJ1-1, with 11 bases aligning to TRBD1. The V and J ends lost 6 bases and 1 base, in that order; junction bases with no gene match: 10. Germline loops: CDR1 LNHDA, CDR2 SQIVND (reference sequence). The CDR3 loop spans 17 amino acids. The CDR3 here is CASSRRTGGIGNTEAFF. CDR3 coding DNA: TGTGCCAGTAGCCGCCGGACAGGGGGCATAGGGAACACTGAAGCTTTCTTT.

The V gene is TRBV27, the J gene TRBJ1-4; 7 bases line up with TRBD1. V shed 2 bases, J shed 5 bases, and the junction held 8 bases outside the gene matches. CDR1 and CDR2 (germline): MNHEY, SMNVEV (reference sequence). The CDR3 sequence is 16 residues long. CDR3 loop: CASSLRGPAPNEKLFF. The CDR3 bases are TGTGCCAGCAGTTTAAGGGGGCCTGCCCCCAATGAAAAACTGTTTTTT.

V and J are TRBV18 and TRBJ1-3; 7 bases are a match to TRBD1. Germline V CDR1 and CDR2: KGHSH, LQKENI. CDR3 length: 15 amino acids. With 3 bases clipped from V and 0 bases from J, the junction kept 2 bases outside the gene matches. Here the CDR3 reads CASSPQGGSGNTIYF. Here the CDR3 DNA reads TGTGCCAGCTCACCCCAGGGGGGCTCTGGAAACACCATATATTTT.

The count of this clone is one. The chain joins TRBV9 to TRBJ2-7; D remains unclear. The CDR3 totals 12 residues. Trimming shortened V by 4 bases and J by 9 bases, and 14 bases separated the two germline ends. Germline V gives CDR1 SGDLS, CDR2 YYNGEE. CDR3 bases: TGTGCCAGCAGCCCCCGTCCAGGTGCGCAGTACTTC. Encoded protein: CASSPRPGAQYF.

V is TRBV25-1 and J is TRBJ1-5, with D possibly being TRBD1 (5 bases). Trimming took off 6 bases at V and 6 bases at J, with 18 bases between the two ends. The CDR3 is 15 amino acids. CDR1 is MGHDK, CDR2 SYGVNS, per germline. CDR3: CASSEIGPGPQPQHF. The CDR3 bases are TGTGCCAGCAGCGAGATTGGTCCAGGGCCTCAGCCCCAGCATTTT.

The gene calls are TRBV18 and TRBJ2-5; possibly TRBD2 for D (6 bases). This CDR3 region has 15 residues. Trimming pared 0 bases from V and 4 bases from J, leaving 12 bases between. CDR1 and CDR2 from the germline V gene are KGHSH and LQKENI. The CDR3 here is CASSPPTGVRETQYF. The CDR3 nucleotides read TGTGCCAGCTCACCACCGACGGGGGTCAGAGAGACCCAGTACTTC.

This clone was counted a few times. The rearrangement joins TRBV5-6 to TRBJ2-5; D is unclear. This CDR3 contains 12 residues. V was cut by 3 bases and J by 4 bases, with 7 bases left in between. Germline V gene data show CDR1 as SGHDT and CDR2 as YYEEEE. CDR3 region: CASSSGGETQYF. The CDR3 nucleotides are TGTGCCAGCAGCTCGGGTGGAGAGACCCAGTACTTC.

The J gene is TRBJ2-1, the V gene TRBV11-3; 12 bases are shared with TRBD2. V trimming: 5 bases; J trimming: 6 bases; junction bases outside the gene matches: 2. The CDR3 sequence is 14 residues long. Germline V gene sequence: CDR1 SGHNT, CDR2 YENEEA. As DNA, the CDR3 is TGTGCCAGCAGCGGACTAGCGGGATTCAATGAGCAGTTCTTC. The encoded protein is CASSGLAGFNEQFF.

The rearrangement uses TRBV5-4 and TRBJ2-3; a possible D gene is TRBD1 (5 bases). CDR3 length: 15 amino acids. The ends were cut back, 3 bases at V and 3 bases at J, with 14 bases in the middle. Germline CDR1 reads SGHNT; CDR2 reads YYREEE (reference sequence). The CDR3 protein is CASSSRQSSTDTQYF. The CDR3 region has the DNA TGTGCCAGCAGCTCCCGACAGAGTTCTACAGATACGCAGTATTTT.

V gene TRBV6-5 combines with J gene TRBJ1-1, with D unclear. The V gene lost 2 bases and the J gene lost 1 base, with 11 bases spanning the gap. This CDR3 spans 15 amino acids. Looked up from germline, CDR1 is MNHEY and CDR2 is SVGAGI. CDR3: CASSYRGLGNTEAFF. The DNA for the CDR3 is TGTGCCAGCAGTTACCGCGGACTGGGGAACACTGAAGCTTTCTTT.

The rearrangement links TRBV29-1 to TRBJ2-7; D gene ambiguous. The CDR3 contains 11 residues. CDR1 SQVTM and CDR2 ANQGSEA come from the germline V gene. Deletions cut 5 bases from V and 3 bases from J, with 8 bases between. DNA for the CDR3: TGCAGCGTTTCCGGTGGCTACGAGCAGTACTTC. Its protein is CSVSGGYEQYF.

This clone was seen only once. The gene calls are TRBV9 and TRBJ2-1; the match to TRBD2 covers 9 bases. Germline values: CDR1 SGDLS, CDR2 YYNGEE. V shed 0 bases and J 7 bases; nucleotides not matched to a gene: 14. The CDR3 sequence is 18 residues long. The DNA for the CDR3 is TGTGCCAGCAGCGTAGGTCTAGAAGGAACTAGCGGGCATAATGAGCAGTTCTTC. This encodes CASSVGLEGTSGHNEQFF.

The rearrangement joins TRBV7-2 to TRBJ2-4; D remains ambiguous. The length of the CDR3 is 12 residues. Between the trimmed V and J ends, which lost 5 bases and 12 bases, there was a span of 14 bases. Germline CDR1 is SGHTA and CDR2 is FQGNSA. As DNA, the CDR3 is TGTGCCAGCAGCCCCGGAAACCACAGTCAGTACTTC. It codes for CASSPGNHSQYF. Combining the CDR3 with reference TRBV7-2 and TRBJ2-4 gives the whole variable domain GAGVSQSPSNKVTEKGKDVELRCDPISGHTALYWYRQSLGQGLEFLIYFQGNSAPDKSGLPSDRFSAERTGGSVSTLTIQRTQQEDSAVYLCASSPGNHSQYFGAGTRLSVL.

The rearrangement uses TRBV5-1 and TRBJ2-3; 8 positions match TRBD2. The V gene end was trimmed by 0 bases and the J gene end by 5 bases; junction bases not matched to a gene: 2. Germline V gene lookup returns CDR1 SGHRS and CDR2 YFSETQ. The CDR3 spans 14 residues. The CDR3 spells CASSLEAGGDTQYF. The DNA for the CDR3 is TGCGCCAGCAGCTTGGAGGCGGGAGGAGATACGCAGTATTTT.

The CDR3 region has the DNA TGTGCCAGCAGCCGCCTGGGCGGCTACACCTTC. Translation: CASSRLGGYTF. V gene TRBV14 combines with J gene TRBJ1-2; no clear D. V was clipped by 4 bases and J by 8 bases, with 8 bases between them. This CDR3 has 11 residues. Germline values: CDR1 SGHDN, CDR2 FVKESK.

The chain joins TRBV21-1 to TRBJ2-7; the listed D gene, TRBD1, was not tested against the DNA. TRBV21-1 is shown as a pseudogene. The CDR3 is 15 amino acids. The CDR3 nucleotides read TGTGCCAGCAGCAAACGTCGGAGGGGGCACGGCGAGCAGTACTTC. It specifies CASSKRRRGHGEQYF.